These 11 T cell receptor beta chains were sequenced from one sample in a study of human T cells and chemical hapten exposure. TCRdb recomputed calls from the RACE reads with MiXCR, one row per CDR3 protein. The sample lists roughly 81,000 distinct CDR3 sequences, about 8.5% occurring once. The time point was: pre-sensitization, week 0. Documented treatment: therapeutic diphenylcyclopropenone sensitization with weekly scalp DPC. The starting material was whole blood, obtained in connection with sensitization to the hapten diphenylcyclopropenone (DPC). All receptors derive from a man aged 35 to 55 with alopecia areata. Some clones in this sample may be carry-over from other donors' samples.

The chain joins TRBV30 to TRBJ2-3, with 7 bases matching TRBD1. V lost 1 base to trimming and J lost 8 bases; unmatched junction nucleotides: 9. CDR1 and CDR2 from the germline V gene are GTSNPN and SVGIG (reference sequence). The length of the CDR3 is 14 residues. CDR3 amino acids: CAWSALQGTGTQYF. The CDR3, as DNA: TGTGCCTGGAGTGCCCTACAGGGGACCGGTACGCAGTATTTT.

In its sample, this clonotype was seen many times. The chain uses TRBV7-6 and TRBJ1-2; D is perhaps TRBD1 (5 bases). CDR1 and CDR2 from the germline V gene are SGHVS and FNYEAQ. The CDR3 consists of 15 residues. V gave up 5 bases and J gave up 6 bases, with 19 bases separating them. The CDR3 nucleotides read TGTGCCAGCAGCCCTTCCAGAGGAGGGGATAATGGCTACACCTTC. Protein product: CASSPSRGGDNGYTF.

This clonotype came up many times. The rearrangement uses TRBV12-3 or TRBV12-4 and TRBJ1-1, with 9 bases fitting TRBD1. CDR3 length: 14 residues. Germline trimming cut 7 bases from V and 4 bases from J; bases unmatched to any gene: 7. CDR3 bases: TGTGCCAGCACCGAAACAGGGGGCCTCACTGAAGCTTTCTTT. This sequence encodes CASTETGGLTEAFF.

The rearrangement uses TRBV6-2 or TRBV6-3 and TRBJ2-1, with D unclear. Germline CDR1 reads MNHEY; CDR2 reads SVGEGT. The CDR3 runs 16 residues. Between the trimmed V and J ends, which lost 2 bases and 10 bases, there was a span of 21 bases. CDR3 in amino acids: CASSYVGRTGLKEQFF. CDR3 sequence (DNA): TGTGCCAGCAGTTACGTCGGTAGGACCGGATTGAAGGAGCAGTTCTTC.

V and J are TRBV20-1 and TRBJ2-5; 8 bases match TRBD1. Germline assignment: CDR1 DFQATT and CDR2 SNEGSKA (reference sequence). The V gene end was trimmed by 1 base and the J gene end by 5 bases; junction bases not matched to a gene: 3. This CDR3 comprises 13 residues. CDR3 nucleotide sequence: TGCAGTGCTAGAGTCCAGGGGGCTGAGACCCAGTACTTC. Translating gives CSARVQGAETQYF.

Many counts were recorded for this clonotype. The chain combines TRBV12-3 or TRBV12-4 with TRBJ2-2; D might be TRBD1 (5 bases). The CDR3 has 13 residues. Trimming cost V 4 bases and J 6 bases, with 9 bases left between them. Written as DNA, the CDR3 is TGTGCCAGCAGTTCACAGGTGGCCGGGGAGCTGTTTTTT. This codes for CASSSQVAGELFF.

The rearrangement uses TRBV9 and TRBJ2-2; no definite D call. The CDR3 runs to 14 residues. Deletions cut 4 bases from V and 6 bases from J, with 13 bases between. Germline CDR1 SGDLS, CDR2 YYNGEE. In nucleotides, the CDR3 is TGTGCCAGCAGCCCAGAGTACTTCGCCGGGGAGCTGTTTTTT. Its protein is CASSPEYFAGELFF.

This clonotype was recorded at least ten times. The chain joins TRBV28 to TRBJ1-1, with D unclear. Germline V gene data show CDR1 as MDHEN and CDR2 as SYDVKM. Trimming pared 1 base from V and 7 bases from J, leaving 10 bases between. This CDR3 comprises 13 residues. The CDR3 region is CASSLSGPLEAFF. Written as DNA, the CDR3 is TGTGCCAGCAGTTTATCCGGACCTCTTGAAGCTTTCTTT.

Comments on this clonotype: A junction boundary mismatches the germline segment, possibly from a read error. The CDR3, as DNA: TGTGCCACCAGTGGGCAGGGGGCGGCGACCCAGTATTTC. It yields the protein CATSGQGAATQYF. This chain links TRBV24-1 with TRBJ2-5; 8 nucleotides line up with TRBD1. The length of the CDR3 is 13 residues. CDR1 and CDR2 from the germline V gene are KGHDR and SFDVKD.

This clonotype occurred many times. The gene calls are TRBV30 and TRBJ2-3, with 9 bases lining up with TRBD1. The CDR3 runs to 14 residues. Trimming removed 3 bases from V and 5 bases from J; junction bases left unmatched: 6. From germline, CDR1 is GTSNPN and CDR2 SVGIG (reference sequence). The CDR3 nucleotides are TGTGCCTGGAGCTCCGGGACAGGGTTAGATACGCAGTATTTT. Amino acids: CAWSSGTGLDTQYF.

The CDR3 region is CASSLGAAQETQYF. The CDR3 DNA is TGTGCCAGCAGCTTAGGTGCGGCCCAAGAGACCCAGTACTTC. The V call is TRBV7-9, the J call TRBJ2-5, with unresolved D. This CDR3 contains 14 residues. The germline V and J ends were trimmed by 1 base and 1 base, with 7 bases remaining between them. CDR1 is SEHNR, CDR2 FQNEAQ, per germline (reference sequence).